This entry is about one TCR beta chain. Its antigen remains undetermined. Within one base of it there is no much larger clone, and no base qualities were kept. V gives up 0 bases and J gives up 6 bases, and the segment between their germline ends measures 11 bases. CDR1 and CDR2, looked up from the germline V gene, are ENHRY and SYGVKD. Taken from cysteine to phenylalanine, the CDR3 has 14 residues. Only the CDR3 portion is preserved as DNA: 42 bases, with reading frame beginning at the first base. Each collaborating institution followed its own protocols to collect whole blood in K2EDTA tubes. For TCRbeta analysis, collaborators shipped samples in one of three forms: frozen whole blood, isolated PBMCs, or DNA extracted from either of those sample types. These data come from a study of blood T cell repertoires in COVID-19 (dated by TCRdb to the early 2020s). Regarding the complete study: The collaborator samples originated in the United States, Italy and Spain and spanned the acute and convalescent phases of COVID-19. The material from the prospective study consisted of cDNA or gDNA derived from T cells, B-cell-depleted T cells, or PBMCs. Subjects who had been exposed to COVID-19, were actively infected with it, or had recovered from it provided the deeply sampled blood TCRbeta repertoires that made up the dataset. The repertoires were made available in a free public database intended to serve as a resource for research on the immune response to SARS-CoV-2. The samples were drawn from the first 160 participants of the ongoing ImmuneRACE study and from some 1,300 subjects provided by 6 global collaborators. The sample metadata nearly always contained a de-identified subject ID, COVID-19 status, age in years and sex. Where HLA class I and class II types were available, the types were taken from metadata supplied by the sample provider, not from assay-based typing. Study-level results and caveats: The quantity of clinical and demographic metadata differed by source and by participant and was supplied without curation.

TCRbeta CDR3 regions were amplified from genomic DNA using the immunoSEQ Assay, a bias-controlled multiplex PCR. The published analysis was carried out like this. Within the assay, amplification of reference gene primers was used to estimate how many nucleated cells each sample contained. To quantify the absolute abundance of each unique TCRbeta CDR3 rearrangement, sequence reads were collapsed and filtered. For each sample, productive Simpson clonality was calculated by taking the square root of Simpson's diversity index across productive rearrangements. In TCRdb, the immuneACCESS table is reduced to in-frame sequences with V and J assigned. These tables do not hold every clone; where another copy was compared, an unresolved V gene accounts for under half, and the others remain unexplained. From that table come the V and J calls and clone size; the DNA was used to work out D and trimming. Counted in this sample were around 100,000 clones; around 84% of them appeared once. The ten largest clones capture under 30% of the sample.

This clonotype was obtained from a man between 60 and 70 years old with acute or convalescent COVID-19. The chain was built from TRBV10-3 and TRBJ1-1, with TRBD1 as a weak D call on 6 bases. The sequencing sample was made of peripheral blood. The DNA reads TGTGCCATCAGTGAGTCGGGAGGGGGGGCTGAAGCTTTCTTT. Its coded protein is CAISESGGGAEAFF.